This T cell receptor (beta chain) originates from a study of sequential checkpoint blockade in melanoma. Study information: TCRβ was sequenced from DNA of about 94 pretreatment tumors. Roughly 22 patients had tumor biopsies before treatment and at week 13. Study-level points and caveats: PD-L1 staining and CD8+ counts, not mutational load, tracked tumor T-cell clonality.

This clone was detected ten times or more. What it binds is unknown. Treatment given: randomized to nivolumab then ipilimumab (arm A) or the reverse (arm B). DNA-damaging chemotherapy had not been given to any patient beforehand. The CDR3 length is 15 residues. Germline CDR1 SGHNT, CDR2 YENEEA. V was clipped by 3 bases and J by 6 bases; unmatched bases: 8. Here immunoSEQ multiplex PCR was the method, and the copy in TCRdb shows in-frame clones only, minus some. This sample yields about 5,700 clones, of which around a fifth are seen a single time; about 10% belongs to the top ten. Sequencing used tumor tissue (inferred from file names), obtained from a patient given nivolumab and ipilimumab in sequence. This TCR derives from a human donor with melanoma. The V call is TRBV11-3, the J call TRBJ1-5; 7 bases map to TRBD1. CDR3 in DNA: TGTGCCAGCAGCTTGTGGGACAGAGGGAGTCAGCCCCAGCATTTT. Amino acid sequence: CASSLWDRGSQPQHF.